Listed below are T cell receptor beta chains from one sample, sequenced in a study of OX40 agonist ivuxolimab in advanced cancers. Data came from immunoSEQ multiplex PCR; TCRdb stores just in-frame clones and leaves some out. The data show approximately 80,000 clones, about 91% seen once. The starting material was CD4+ or CD8+ T cells sorted from blood, obtained in a trial of the OX40 agonist ivuxolimab. These receptors came from an adult with an advanced solid tumor such as melanoma, head and neck, liver or kidney cancer. Both conserved end residues are part of each CDR3. A D gene is named only where the DNA matches it firmly. The size entry is marked missing in some rows and otherwise reads once, few, many or a size class.

clone size: NA; V gene: TRBV5-1; J gene: TRBJ2-2; D gene: NA; CDR3 DNA: TGCGCCAGCAGACCGGGACACTCGTCCGGGGAGCTGTTTTTT; CDR3 protein: CASRPGHSSGELFF
clone size: NA; V gene: TRBV11-2; J gene: TRBJ2-1; D gene: NA; CDR3 DNA: TGTGCCAGCAGCTTATCAGGGTACAATGAGCAGTTCTTC; CDR3 protein: CASSLSGYNEQFF
clone size: once; V gene: TRBV10-1; J gene: TRBJ2-3; D gene: NA; CDR3 DNA: TGCGCCAGCAGTGAGTCGAAGGGGGGACGCACAGATACGCAGTATTTT; CDR3 protein: CASSESKGGRTDTQYF
clone size: NA; V gene: TRBV5-1; J gene: TRBJ2-1; D gene: TRBD1; CDR3 DNA: TGCGCCAGCAGCCTCCGACAGGGGAATGAGCAGTTCTTC; CDR3 protein: CASSLRQGNEQFF
clone size: few; V gene: TRBV9; J gene: TRBJ1-6; D gene: NA; CDR3 DNA: TGTGCCAGCAGCGTAGAGAGTGTCCAGGGCCGATCACCCCTCCACTTT; CDR3 protein: CASSVESVQGRSPLHF
clone size: NA; V gene: TRBV5-1; J gene: TRBJ2-4; D gene: TRBD1; CDR3 DNA: TGCGCCAGCAGCTTGAGCCCCGCGGGACAGGGTGACATTCAGTACTTC; CDR3 protein: CASSLSPAGQGDIQYF
clone size: NA; V gene: TRBV18; J gene: TRBJ1-1; D gene: TRBD1; CDR3 DNA: TGTGCCAGCTCACCAGGACGGGACAGGGGGCCTCTCGAAGCTTTCTTT; CDR3 protein: CASSPGRDRGPLEAFF
clone size: NA; V gene: TRBV6-5; J gene: TRBJ1-4; D gene: NA; CDR3 DNA: TGTGCCAGCAGCGCACCCTATGGGAAACTGTTTTTT; CDR3 protein: CASSAPYGKLFF
clone size: NA; V gene: TRBV5-6; J gene: TRBJ2-2; D gene: NA; CDR3 DNA: TGTGCCAGCAGCTTTTACGGGGAGCTGTTTTTT; CDR3 protein: CASSFYGELFF
clone size: NA; V gene: TRBV5-1; J gene: TRBJ2-3; D gene: NA; CDR3 DNA: TGCGCCAGCAGCTTGTATACGGGGAGCACAGATACGCAGTATTTT; CDR3 protein: CASSLYTGSTDTQYF
clone size: few; V gene: TRBV28; J gene: TRBJ2-3; D gene: NA; CDR3 DNA: TGTGCCAGCAGGCACTCAGATACGCAGTATTTT; CDR3 protein: CASRHSDTQYF
clone size: once; V gene: TRBV19; J gene: TRBJ2-5; D gene: NA; CDR3 DNA: TGTGCCAGTAGTATTTGGGACCCCTGGGAGACCCAGTACTTC; CDR3 protein: CASSIWDPWETQYF
clone size: NA; V gene: TRBV25-1; J gene: TRBJ2-2; D gene: NA; CDR3 DNA: TGTGCCAGCAGTGATTTCGGTCGGGAAAACACCGGGGAGCTGTTTTTT; CDR3 protein: CASSDFGRENTGELFF
clone size: NA; V gene: TRBV11-1; J gene: TRBJ1-1; D gene: NA; CDR3 DNA: TGTGCCAGCAGCTTAGGTATAGGGCTAAGGCGGGGCACTGAAGCTTTCTTT; CDR3 protein: CASSLGIGLRRGTEAFF
clone size: few; V gene: TRBV4-1; J gene: TRBJ2-3; D gene: TRBD2; CDR3 DNA: TGCGCCAGCAGCCAGGTAGGGACCTTCGGGGGGACGCAGTATTTT; CDR3 protein: CASSQVGTFGGTQYF
clone size: NA; V gene: TRBV7-3; J gene: TRBJ2-3; D gene: TRBD2; CDR3 DNA: TGTGCCAGCAGCCCACGGGGGGGGCCCGGTCCCGATACGCAGTATTTT; CDR3 protein: CASSPRGGPGPDTQYF
clone size: NA; V gene: TRBV30; J gene: TRBJ2-5; D gene: TRBD2; CDR3 DNA: TGTGCCTGGAGTGTCGGGAGCGGGGAAGAGACCCAGTACTTC; CDR3 protein: CAWSVGSGEETQYF
clone size: NA; V gene: TRBV5-1; J gene: TRBJ1-1; D gene: NA; CDR3 DNA: TGCGCCAGCAGCTTGAGGGCGACGAACACTGAAGCTTTCTTT; CDR3 protein: CASSLRATNTEAFF
clone size: NA; V gene: TRBV7-3; J gene: TRBJ2-1; D gene: NA; CDR3 DNA: TGTGCCAGCAGCTTAAACCTACTAGACAATGAGCAGTTCTTC; CDR3 protein: CASSLNLLDNEQFF
clone size: NA; V gene: TRBV28; J gene: TRBJ1-1; D gene: NA; CDR3 DNA: TGTGCCAGCAGTCCGTCTGACACCCTCGAGGCTTTCTTT; CDR3 protein: CASSPSDTLEAFF
clone size: NA; V gene: TRBV30; J gene: TRBJ2-7; D gene: TRBD1; CDR3 DNA: TGTGCCTGCAGGAAGGGGGCCGAGCAGTACTTC; CDR3 protein: CACRKGAEQYF
clone size: NA; V gene: TRBV11-2; J gene: TRBJ2-1; D gene: TRBD2; CDR3 DNA: TGTGCCAGCAGCTTAGCGGGGGGACAGTTCTTC; CDR3 protein: CASSLAGGQFF